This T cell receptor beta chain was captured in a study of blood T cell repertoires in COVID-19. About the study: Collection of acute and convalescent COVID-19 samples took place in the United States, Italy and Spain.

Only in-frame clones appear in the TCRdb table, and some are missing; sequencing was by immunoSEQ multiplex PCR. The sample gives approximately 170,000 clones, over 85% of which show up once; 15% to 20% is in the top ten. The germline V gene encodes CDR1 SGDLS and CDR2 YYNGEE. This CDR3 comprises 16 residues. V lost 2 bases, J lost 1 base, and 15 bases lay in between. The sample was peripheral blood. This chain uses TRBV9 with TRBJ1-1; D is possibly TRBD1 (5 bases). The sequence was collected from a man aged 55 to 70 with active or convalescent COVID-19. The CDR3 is CASSVVGAGSNTEAFF. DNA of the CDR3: TGTGCCAGCAGCGTGGTAGGGGCAGGATCGAACACTGAAGCTTTCTTT.